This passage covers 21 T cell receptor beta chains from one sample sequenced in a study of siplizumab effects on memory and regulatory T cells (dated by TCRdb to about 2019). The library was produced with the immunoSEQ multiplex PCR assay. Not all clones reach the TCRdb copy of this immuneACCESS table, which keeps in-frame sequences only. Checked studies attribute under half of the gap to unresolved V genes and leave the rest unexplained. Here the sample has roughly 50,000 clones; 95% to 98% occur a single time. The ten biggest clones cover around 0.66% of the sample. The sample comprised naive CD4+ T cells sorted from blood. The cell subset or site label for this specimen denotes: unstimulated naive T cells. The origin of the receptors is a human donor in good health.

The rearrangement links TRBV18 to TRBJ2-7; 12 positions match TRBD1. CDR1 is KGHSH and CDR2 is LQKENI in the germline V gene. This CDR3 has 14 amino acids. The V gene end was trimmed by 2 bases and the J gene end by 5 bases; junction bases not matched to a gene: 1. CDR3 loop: CASSPGTGGDEQYF. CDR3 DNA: TGTGCCAGCTCACCAGGGACAGGGGGCGACGAGCAGTACTTC.

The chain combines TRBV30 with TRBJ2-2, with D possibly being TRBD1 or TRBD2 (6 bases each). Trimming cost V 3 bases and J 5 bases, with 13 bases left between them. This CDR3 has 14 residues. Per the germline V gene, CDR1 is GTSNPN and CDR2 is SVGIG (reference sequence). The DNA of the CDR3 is TGTGCCTGGAGGGGCGGAGGGGGGACCGGGGAGCTGTTTTTT. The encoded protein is CAWRGGGGTGELFF.

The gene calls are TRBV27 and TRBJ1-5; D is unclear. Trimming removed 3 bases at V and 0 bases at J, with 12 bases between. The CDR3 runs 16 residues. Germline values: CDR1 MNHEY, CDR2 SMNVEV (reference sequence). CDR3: CASSFWPTVSNQPQHF. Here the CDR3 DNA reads TGTGCCAGCAGTTTTTGGCCGACGGTTAGCAATCAGCCCCAGCATTTT.

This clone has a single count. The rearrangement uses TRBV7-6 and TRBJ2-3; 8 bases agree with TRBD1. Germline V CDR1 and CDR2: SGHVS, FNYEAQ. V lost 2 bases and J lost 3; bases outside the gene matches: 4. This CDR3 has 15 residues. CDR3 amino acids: CASSLRTGRTDTQYF. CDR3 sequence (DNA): TGTGCCAGCAGCTTAAGGACAGGGCGAACAGATACGCAGTATTTT.

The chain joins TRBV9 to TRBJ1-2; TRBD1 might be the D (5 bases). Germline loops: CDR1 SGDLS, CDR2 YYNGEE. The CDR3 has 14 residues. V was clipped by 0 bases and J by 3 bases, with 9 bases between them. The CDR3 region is CASSVGGRYYGYTF. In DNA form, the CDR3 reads TGTGCCAGCAGCGTAGGGGGGAGGTACTATGGCTACACCTTC. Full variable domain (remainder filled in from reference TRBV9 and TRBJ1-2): DSGVTQTPKHLITATGQRVTLRCSPRSGDLSVYWYQQSLDQGLQFLIQYYNGEERAKGNILERFSAQQFPDLHSELNLSSLELGDSALYFCASSVGGRYYGYTFGSGTRLTVV.

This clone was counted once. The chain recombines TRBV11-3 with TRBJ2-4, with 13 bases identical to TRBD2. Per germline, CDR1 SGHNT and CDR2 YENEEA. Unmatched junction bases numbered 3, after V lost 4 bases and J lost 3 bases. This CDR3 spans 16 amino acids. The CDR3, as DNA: TGTGCCAGCAGCTCGGGACTAGCGGGATACAAAAACATTCAGTACTTC. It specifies CASSSGLAGYKNIQYF.

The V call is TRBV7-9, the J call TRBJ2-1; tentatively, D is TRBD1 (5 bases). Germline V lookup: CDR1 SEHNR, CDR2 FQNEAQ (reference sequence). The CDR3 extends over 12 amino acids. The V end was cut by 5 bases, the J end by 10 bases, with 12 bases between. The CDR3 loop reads CASSNDWTEQFF. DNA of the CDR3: TGTGCCAGCAGCAACGACTGGACAGAGCAGTTCTTC.

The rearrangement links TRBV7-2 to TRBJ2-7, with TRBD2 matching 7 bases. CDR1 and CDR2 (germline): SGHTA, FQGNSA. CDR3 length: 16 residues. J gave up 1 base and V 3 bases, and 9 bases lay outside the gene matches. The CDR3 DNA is TGTGCCAGCAGCTTGGGGGGTAGCGGGCCTTCCTACGAGCAGTACTTC. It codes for CASSLGGSGPSYEQYF.

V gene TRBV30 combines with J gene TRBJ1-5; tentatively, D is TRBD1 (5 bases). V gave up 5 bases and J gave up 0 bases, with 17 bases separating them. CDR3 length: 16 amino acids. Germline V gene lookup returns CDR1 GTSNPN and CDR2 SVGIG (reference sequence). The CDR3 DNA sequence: TGTGCCTGGTCTTCAGGGCACCAGTATAGCAATCAGCCCCAGCATTTT. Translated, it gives CAWSSGHQYSNQPQHF. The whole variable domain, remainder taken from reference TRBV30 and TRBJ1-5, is SQTIHQWPATLVQPVGSPLSLECTVEGTSNPNLYWYRQAAGRGLQLLFYSVGIGQISSEVPQNLSASRPQDRQFILSSKKLLLSDSGFYLCAWSSGHQYSNQPQHFGDGTRLSIL.

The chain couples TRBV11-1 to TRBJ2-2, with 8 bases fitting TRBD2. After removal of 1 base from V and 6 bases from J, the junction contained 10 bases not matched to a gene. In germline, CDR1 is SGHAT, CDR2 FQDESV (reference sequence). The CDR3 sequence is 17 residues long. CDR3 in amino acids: CASSLVGLAGSPGELFF. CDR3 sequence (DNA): TGTGCCAGCAGCTTAGTTGGGTTAGCGGGATCGCCCGGGGAGCTGTTTTTT.

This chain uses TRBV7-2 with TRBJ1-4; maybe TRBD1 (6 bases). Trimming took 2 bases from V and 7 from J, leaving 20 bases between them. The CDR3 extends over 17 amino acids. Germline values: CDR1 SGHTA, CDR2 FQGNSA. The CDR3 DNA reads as TGTGCCAGCAGCTTACGGCTAAGTTTCCGAGGGGGTGAAAAACTGTTTTTT. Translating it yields CASSLRLSFRGGEKLFF.

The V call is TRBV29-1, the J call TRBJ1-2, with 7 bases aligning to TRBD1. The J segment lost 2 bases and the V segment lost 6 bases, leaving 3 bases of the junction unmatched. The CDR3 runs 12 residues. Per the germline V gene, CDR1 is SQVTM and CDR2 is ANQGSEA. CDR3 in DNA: TGCAGCGTCTCGGACAGGAACTATGGCTACACCTTC. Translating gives CSVSDRNYGYTF.

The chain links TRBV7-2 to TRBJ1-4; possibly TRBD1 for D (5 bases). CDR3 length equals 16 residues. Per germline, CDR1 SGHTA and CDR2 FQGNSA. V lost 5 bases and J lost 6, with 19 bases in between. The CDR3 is CASSHVQGSVYEKLFF. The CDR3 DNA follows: TGTGCCAGCAGCCACGTCCAGGGTAGTGTATATGAAAAACTGTTTTTT.

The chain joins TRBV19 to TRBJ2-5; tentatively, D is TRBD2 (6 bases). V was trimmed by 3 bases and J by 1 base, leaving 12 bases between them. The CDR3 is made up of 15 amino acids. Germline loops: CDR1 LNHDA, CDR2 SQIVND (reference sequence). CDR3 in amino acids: CASSIGGPSQETQYF. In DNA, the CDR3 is TGTGCCAGTAGTATCGGAGGGCCGAGCCAAGAGACCCAGTACTTC.

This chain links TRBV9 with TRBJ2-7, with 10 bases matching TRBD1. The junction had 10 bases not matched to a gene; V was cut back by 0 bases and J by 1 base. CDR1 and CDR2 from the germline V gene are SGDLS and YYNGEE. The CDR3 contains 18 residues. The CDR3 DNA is TGTGCCAGCAGCGTAGCTCCCGATGGGGACAGGGGTTCCTACGAGCAGTACTTC. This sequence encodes CASSVAPDGDRGSYEQYF.

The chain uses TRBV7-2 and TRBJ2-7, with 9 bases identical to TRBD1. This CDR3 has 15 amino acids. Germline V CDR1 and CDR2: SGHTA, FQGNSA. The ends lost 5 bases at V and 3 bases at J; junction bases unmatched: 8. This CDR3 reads CASSLGGQGLYEQYF. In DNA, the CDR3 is TGTGCCAGCAGCCTAGGGGGACAGGGCCTCTACGAGCAGTACTTC.

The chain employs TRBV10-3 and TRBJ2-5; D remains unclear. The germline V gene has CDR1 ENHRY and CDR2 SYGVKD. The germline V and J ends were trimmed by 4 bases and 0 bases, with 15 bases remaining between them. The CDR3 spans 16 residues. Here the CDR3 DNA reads TGTGCCATCAGTGGACTGTTAGAGGCGGACCAAGAGACCCAGTACTTC. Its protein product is CAISGLLEADQETQYF.

The DNA for the CDR3 is TGTGCCAGCAGTGAAGACCGCAGGGGACACTATGGCTACACCTTC. Protein: CASSEDRRGHYGYTF. The rearrangement links TRBV2 to TRBJ1-2; the D gene is possibly TRBD1 (6 bases). CDR3 length: 15 amino acids. Germline V gene lookup returns CDR1 SNHLY and CDR2 FYNNEI. Trimming shortened V by 1 base and J by 3 bases, and 12 bases separated the two germline ends. Full variable domain (rest looked up from reference TRBV2 and TRBJ1-2): EPEVTQTPSHQVTQMGQEVILRCVPISNHLYFYWYRQILGQKVEFLVSFYNNEISEKSEIFDDQFSVERPDGSNFTLKIRSTKLEDSAMYFCASSEDRRGHYGYTFGSGTRLTVV.

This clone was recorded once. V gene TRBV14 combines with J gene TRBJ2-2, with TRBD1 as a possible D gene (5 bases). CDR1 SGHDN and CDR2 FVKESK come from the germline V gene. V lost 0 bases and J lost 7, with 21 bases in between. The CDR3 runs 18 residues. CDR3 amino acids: CASSQDLGGWQGVGELFF. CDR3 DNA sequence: TGTGCCAGCAGCCAAGACTTGGGTGGATGGCAGGGTGTCGGGGAGCTGTTTTTT.

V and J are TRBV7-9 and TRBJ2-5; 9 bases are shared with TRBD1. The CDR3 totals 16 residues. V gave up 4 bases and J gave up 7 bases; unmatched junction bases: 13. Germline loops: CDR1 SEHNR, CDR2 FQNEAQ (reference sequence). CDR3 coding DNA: TGTGCCAGCAGCTCCGTCCCGGGACAGGGAGGTAGGACCCAGTACTTC. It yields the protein CASSSVPGQGGRTQYF.

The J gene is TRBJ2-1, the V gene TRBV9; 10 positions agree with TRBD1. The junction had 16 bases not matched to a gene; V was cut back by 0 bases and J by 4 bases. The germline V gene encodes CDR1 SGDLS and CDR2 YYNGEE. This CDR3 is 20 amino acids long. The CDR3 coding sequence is TGTGCCAGCAGCGTAGGATTTAGCCGACAGGGGGCTAGGAAGTACAATGAGCAGTTCTTC. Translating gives CASSVGFSRQGARKYNEQFF.